Listed here are 14 T cell receptor beta chains from one sample, sequenced in a study of T cell repertoires in cytomegalovirus infection. MiXCR, applied by TCRdb to the reads, yields one record per CDR3 protein. The sample yields roughly 630,000 distinct CDR3 sequences, 24% seen once. Sequenced input: CD8+ T cells from PBMCs. The receptors were gathered from a human donor in good health (CMV status not recorded). Some clones in this sample may be carry-over from other donors' samples.

A remark on this clonotype: A much larger clone lies a single base off, so this may be a read error. CDR3 in DNA: TGTGCCAGCAGCTTCGTTGGTAGCGGGGTAATCGAGTACTTC. This gives the protein CASSFVGSGVIEYF. The chain recombines TRBV7-8 with TRBJ2-5, with 8 bases matching TRBD2. V lost 3 bases, J lost 12 bases, and 12 bases stayed unmatched. Germline-derived CDR1 and CDR2 are SGHVS and FQNEAQ. This CDR3 spans 14 amino acids.

This clonotype came up many times. The chain carries TRBV6-1 and TRBJ2-5; a weak D match, TRBD1 (5 bases). Between the trimmed V and J ends, which lost 2 bases and 1 base, there was a span of 11 bases. Germline V CDR1 and CDR2: MNHNS, SASEGT. The CDR3 consists of 15 residues. CDR3 sequence (DNA): TGTGCCAGCAGTGAAAGGATCAGGGCCCAAGAGACCCAGTACTTC. Residues: CASSERIRAQETQYF.

The rearrangement joins TRBV2 to TRBJ1-2; 7 bases match TRBD1. Germline V gene sequence: CDR1 SNHLY, CDR2 FYNNEI. The CDR3 runs to 14 residues. V dropped 5 bases and J dropped 6; count of bases not matched to a gene: 9. CDR3 protein: CASSYRGGFDGYTF. CDR3 DNA: TGTGCCAGCAGTTACAGGGGAGGTTTCGATGGCTACACCTTC.

J is TRBJ1-4 and V is TRBV7-9, with unresolved D. V gave up 4 bases and J gave up 8 bases, with 17 bases separating them. CDR3 length equals 15 residues. The germline V gene has CDR1 SEHNR and CDR2 FQNEAQ (reference sequence). The CDR3 DNA sequence: TGTGCCAGCAGCTCCACTATTAGATTAGCCGAAAAACTGTTTTTT. Translation gives CASSSTIRLAEKLFF. The full variable domain, in which reference TRBV7-9 and TRBJ1-4 provide the parts outside the CDR3, is DTGVSQNPRHKITKRGQNVTFRCDPISEHNRLYWYRQTLGQGPEFLTYFQNEAQLEKSRLLSDRFSAERPKGSFSTLEIQRTEQGDSAMYLCASSSTIRLAEKLFFGSGTQLSVL.

In DNA, the CDR3 is TGCGCCAGCAGCCCCCCTCCAGGGTACAATGAGCAGTTCTTC. Encoded protein: CASSPPPGYNEQFF. The chain combines TRBV5-1 with TRBJ2-1, with D perhaps matching TRBD1 (5 bases). Germline loops: CDR1 SGHRS, CDR2 YFSETQ. This CDR3 is 14 amino acids long. The V and J ends lost 4 bases and 4 bases respectively, with 12 bases between them.

This clonotype has at least ten counts. J is TRBJ1-2 and V is TRBV7-9; D not resolved. The CDR3 contains 14 residues. The germline CDR1 and CDR2 sequences are SEHNR and FQNEAQ (reference sequence). V shed 5 bases and J shed 6 bases, with 16 bases lying between them. CDR3 protein: CASSPLGGPDGYTF. The CDR3 DNA sequence: TGTGCCAGCAGCCCCCTAGGTGGACCCGATGGCTACACCTTC.

This clonotype was picked up a small number of times. The V and J genes are TRBV6-6 and TRBJ2-3, with 9 nucleotides matching TRBD2. After removal of 5 bases from V and 0 bases from J, the junction contained 3 bases not matched to a gene. The CDR3 spans 15 residues. The germline V gene encodes CDR1 MNHNY and CDR2 SVGAGI (reference sequence). CDR3 protein: CASSGTSLSTDTQYF. As DNA, the CDR3 is TGTGCCAGCAGTGGGACTAGCCTTAGCACAGATACGCAGTATTTT.

The CDR3 nucleotides read TGTGCCAGCCTGGCGGCGGGGGAGACCCAGTACTTC. Its protein is CASLAAGETQYF. The genes are TRBV6-2 or TRBV6-3 and TRBJ2-5; the D gene is possibly TRBD2 (6 bases). Germline-derived CDR1 and CDR2 are MNHEY and SVGEGT. The CDR3 extends over 12 amino acids. V lost 8 bases and J lost 5, with 12 bases in between.

This clonotype showed up just a few times. The chain employs TRBV20-1 and TRBJ2-1, with 10 bases aligning to TRBD2. The CDR3 has 14 amino acids. The V segment lost 5 bases and the J segment 1 base; nucleotides outside the gene matches: 2. Germline CDR1 and CDR2: DFQATT and SNEGSKA (reference sequence). CDR3 sequence reads: CSALAGDSYNEQFF. The CDR3 DNA is TGCAGTGCTCTAGCGGGGGATTCCTACAATGAGCAGTTCTTC.

This clonotype was counted a few times. This chain joins TRBV29-1 and TRBJ1-1, with a weak D call TRBD1 (6 bases). This CDR3 spans 14 amino acids. Between the trimmed V and J ends, which lost 1 base and 7 bases, there was a span of 16 bases. Germline CDR1 reads SQVTM; CDR2 reads ANQGSEA. The CDR3 DNA is TGCAGCGTTGAAGGTGACAGGAGGACACATGAAGCTTTCTTT. Amino acids: CSVEGDRRTHEAFF.

In regard to this clonotype: A much larger clone differs from this one at a single base, so this may be a read error. The rearrangement joins TRBV7-9 to TRBJ2-2; weak D call: TRBD2 (5 bases). CDR1 is SEHNR and CDR2 is FQNEAQ in the germline V gene (reference sequence). The CDR3 loop spans 15 amino acids. CDR3 in amino acids: CASSNFAGRTGKLFF. The CDR3 DNA reads TGTGCCAGCAGCAACTTCGCAGGCAGGACCGGGAAGCTGTTTTTT.

In this sample, this clonotype turned up many times. The CDR3 bases are TGTGCCAGCAGTATCCGACAGTTTAGCAATCAGCCCCAGCATTTT. The encoded protein is CASSIRQFSNQPQHF. This rearrangement joins TRBV28 to TRBJ1-5, with TRBD1 as a possible D gene (5 bases). CDR3 size: 15 residues. In germline, CDR1 is MDHEN, CDR2 SYDVKM. Trimming took off 5 bases at V and 0 bases at J, with 11 bases between the two ends.

This clonotype was observed a handful of times. The chain has TRBV27 and TRBJ2-1, with D possibly matching TRBD1 (6 bases). Between the trimmed V and J ends, which lost 3 bases and 10 bases, there was a span of 22 bases. CDR3 size: 16 residues. CDR1 is MNHEY and CDR2 is SMNVEV in the germline V gene (reference sequence). The CDR3 DNA reads TGTGCCAGCAGTTTTCGGTTCAGGGGTCTGGCACGGGAGCAGTTCTTC. Translated, it gives CASSFRFRGLAREQFF.

The chain uses TRBV20-1 and TRBJ1-2; 7 nucleotides line up with TRBD1. The trim removed 1 base at V and 4 bases at J, leaving 9 bases unmatched. The CDR3 totals 15 residues. The germline gives CDR1 DFQATT, CDR2 SNEGSKA (reference sequence). CDR3 region: CSARGRDSGRYGYTF. The CDR3 nucleotides read TGCAGTGCTAGAGGGCGGGACAGTGGACGCTATGGCTACACCTTC.